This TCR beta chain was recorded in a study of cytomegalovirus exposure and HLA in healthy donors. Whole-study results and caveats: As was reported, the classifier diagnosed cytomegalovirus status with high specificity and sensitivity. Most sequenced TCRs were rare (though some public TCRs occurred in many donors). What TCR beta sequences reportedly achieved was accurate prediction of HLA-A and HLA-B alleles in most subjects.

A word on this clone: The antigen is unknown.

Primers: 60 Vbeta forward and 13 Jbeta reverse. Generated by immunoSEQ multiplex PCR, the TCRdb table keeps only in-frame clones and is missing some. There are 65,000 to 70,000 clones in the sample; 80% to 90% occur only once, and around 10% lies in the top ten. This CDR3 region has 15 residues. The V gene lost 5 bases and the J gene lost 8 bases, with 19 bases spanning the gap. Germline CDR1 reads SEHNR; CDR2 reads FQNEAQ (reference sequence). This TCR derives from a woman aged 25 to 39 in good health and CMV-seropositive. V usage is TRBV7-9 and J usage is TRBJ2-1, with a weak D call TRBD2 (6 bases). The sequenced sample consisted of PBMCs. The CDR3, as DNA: TGTGCCAGCAGCGATCGGTCACAGGCTAGCGATGAGCAGTTCTTC. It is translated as CASSDRSQASDEQFF.